This TCR beta chain comes out of a study of shared clonotypes between healthy human individuals. Study summary: Three CD4 naive, three CD4 memory, two CD8 naive and one CD8 memory plate were used per donor.

Naive CD4+ cells were CD45RA-selected; the remaining cells were memory. Some clones are missing from TCRdb's copy, which holds only in-frame ones; the method was immunoSEQ multiplex PCR. Of some 2 million clones listed, 85% to 95% were seen once; the top ten hold around 0.13%. This clone came up once. The CDR3 is 14 amino acids. Trimming shortened V by 1 base and J by 4 bases, and 12 bases separated the two germline ends. Germline values: CDR1 GTSNPN, CDR2 SVGIG (reference sequence). This TCR was sampled from a man aged 18 to 29 in good health. The chain uses TRBV30 and TRBJ2-3, with D perhaps matching TRBD2 (7 bases). The specimen sequenced was naive CD4+ T cells sorted from blood. The subset was: CD45RA+ positively selected. The CDR3 DNA reads as TGTGCCTGGAGTGCGGGGGAGGGGGCAGATACGCAGTATTTT. Translating it yields CAWSAGEGADTQYF.